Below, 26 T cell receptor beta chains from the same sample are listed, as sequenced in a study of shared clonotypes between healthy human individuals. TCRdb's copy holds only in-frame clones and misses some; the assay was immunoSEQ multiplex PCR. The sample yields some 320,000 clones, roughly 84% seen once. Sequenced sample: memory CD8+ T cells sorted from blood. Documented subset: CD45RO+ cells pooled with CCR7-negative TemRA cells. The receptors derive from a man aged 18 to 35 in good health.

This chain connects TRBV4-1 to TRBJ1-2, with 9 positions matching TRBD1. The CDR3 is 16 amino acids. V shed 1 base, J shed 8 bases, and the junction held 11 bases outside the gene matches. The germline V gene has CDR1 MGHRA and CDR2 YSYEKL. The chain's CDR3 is CASSQVIGTGYNGYTF. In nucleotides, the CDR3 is TGCGCCAGCAGCCAAGTCATCGGGACAGGGTACAACGGCTACACCTTC.

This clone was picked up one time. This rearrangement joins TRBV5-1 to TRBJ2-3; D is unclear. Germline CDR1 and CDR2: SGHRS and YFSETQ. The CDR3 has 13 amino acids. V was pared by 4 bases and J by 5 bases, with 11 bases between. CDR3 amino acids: CASSLNLLDTQYF. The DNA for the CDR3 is TGCGCCAGCAGCCTAAATCTCTTAGATACGCAGTATTTT.

The CDR3 DNA is TGTGCCAGCAGCTATGGGGTCCAGCTCTCTGGAAACACCATATATTTT. It translates to CASSYGVQLSGNTIYF. The chain uses TRBV5-4 and TRBJ1-3, with unresolved D. Trimming stripped 3 bases from V and 0 bases from J, with 13 bases between. Germline V gene data show CDR1 as SGHNT and CDR2 as YYREEE (reference sequence). The CDR3 contains 16 residues.

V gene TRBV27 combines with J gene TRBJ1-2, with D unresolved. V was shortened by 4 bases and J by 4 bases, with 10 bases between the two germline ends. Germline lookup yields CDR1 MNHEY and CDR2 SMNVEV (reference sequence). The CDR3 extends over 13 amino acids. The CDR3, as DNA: TGTGCCAGCAGTTGGGGTGGATCCTATGGCTACACCTTC. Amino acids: CASSWGGSYGYTF.

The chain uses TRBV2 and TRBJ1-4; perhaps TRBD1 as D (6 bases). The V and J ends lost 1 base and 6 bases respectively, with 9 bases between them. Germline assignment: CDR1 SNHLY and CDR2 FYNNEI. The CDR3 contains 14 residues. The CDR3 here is CASSEDRVYEKLFF. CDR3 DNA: TGTGCCAGCAGTGAAGACAGGGTATATGAAAAACTGTTTTTT.

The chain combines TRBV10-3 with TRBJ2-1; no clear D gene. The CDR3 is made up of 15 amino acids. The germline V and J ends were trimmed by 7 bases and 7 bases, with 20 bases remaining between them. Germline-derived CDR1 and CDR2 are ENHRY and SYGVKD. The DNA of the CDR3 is TGTGCCATCACCGAACCCGCCCACGGCAGGAATGAGCAGTTCTTC. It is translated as CAITEPAHGRNEQFF.

The CDR3 DNA sequence: TGTGCCAGCAGCTTACGGCAGGCGGTCTACTACGAGCAGTACTTC. It codes for CASSLRQAVYYEQYF. The genes are TRBV11-2 and TRBJ2-7, with unresolved D. CDR1 and CDR2 (germline): SGHAT, FQNNGV. There are 15 residues in the CDR3. V was pared by 2 bases and J by 3 bases, with 14 bases between.

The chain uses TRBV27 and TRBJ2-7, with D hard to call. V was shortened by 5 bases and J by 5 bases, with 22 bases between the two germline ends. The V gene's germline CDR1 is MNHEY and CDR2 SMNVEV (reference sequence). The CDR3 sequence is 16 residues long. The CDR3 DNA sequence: TGTGCCAGCAGTCTTGCCCCCGGTACCGATCGCCACGAGCAGTACTTC. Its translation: CASSLAPGTDRHEQYF.

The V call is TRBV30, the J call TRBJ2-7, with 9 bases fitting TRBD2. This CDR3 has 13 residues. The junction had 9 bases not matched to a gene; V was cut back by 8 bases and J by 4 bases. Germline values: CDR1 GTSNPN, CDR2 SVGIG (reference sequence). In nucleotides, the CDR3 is TGTGCCGGAAATAGCGGGAGCGGATACGAGCAGTACTTC. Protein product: CAGNSGSGYEQYF.

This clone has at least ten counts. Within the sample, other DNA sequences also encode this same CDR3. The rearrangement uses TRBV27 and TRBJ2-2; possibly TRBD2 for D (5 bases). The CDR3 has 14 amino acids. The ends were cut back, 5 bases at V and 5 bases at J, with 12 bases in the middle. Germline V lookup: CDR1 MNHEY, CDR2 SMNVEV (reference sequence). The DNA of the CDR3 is TGTGCCAGCAGTCTCCGGGGTGGGACCGGGGAGCTGTTTTTT. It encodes CASSLRGGTGELFF.

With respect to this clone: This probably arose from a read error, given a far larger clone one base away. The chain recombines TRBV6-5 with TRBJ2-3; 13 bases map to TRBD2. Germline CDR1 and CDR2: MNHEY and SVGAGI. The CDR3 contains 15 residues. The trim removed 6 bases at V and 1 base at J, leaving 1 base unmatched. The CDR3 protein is CASSGLAGGTDTQYF. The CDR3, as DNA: TGTGCCAGCAGCGGACTAGCGGGGGGCACAGATACGCAGTATTTT.

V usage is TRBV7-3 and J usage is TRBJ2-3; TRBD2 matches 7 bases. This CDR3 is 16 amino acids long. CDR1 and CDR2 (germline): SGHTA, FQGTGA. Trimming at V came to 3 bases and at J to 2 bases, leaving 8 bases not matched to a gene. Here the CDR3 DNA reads TGTGCCAGCAGCTTCCATCTTGGGGGGGTCACAGATACGCAGTATTTT. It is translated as CASSFHLGGVTDTQYF.

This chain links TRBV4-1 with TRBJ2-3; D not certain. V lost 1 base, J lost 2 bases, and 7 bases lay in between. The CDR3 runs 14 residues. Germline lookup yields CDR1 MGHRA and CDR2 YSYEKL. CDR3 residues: CASSQVVTTDTQYF. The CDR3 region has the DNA TGCGCCAGCAGCCAAGTTGTAACCACAGATACGCAGTATTTT.

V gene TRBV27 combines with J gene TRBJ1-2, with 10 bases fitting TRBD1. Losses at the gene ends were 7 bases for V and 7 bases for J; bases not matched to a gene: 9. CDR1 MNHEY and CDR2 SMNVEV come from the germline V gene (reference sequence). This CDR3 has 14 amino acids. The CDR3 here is CASKPGTGVSGYTF. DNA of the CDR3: TGTGCCAGCAAGCCCGGGACAGGGGTTTCTGGCTACACCTTC.

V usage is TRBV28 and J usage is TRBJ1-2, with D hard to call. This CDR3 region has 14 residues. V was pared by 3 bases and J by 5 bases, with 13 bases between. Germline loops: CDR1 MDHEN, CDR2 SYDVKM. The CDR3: CASSFTGTGYGYTF. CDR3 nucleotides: TGTGCCAGCAGTTTTACGGGTACCGGGTATGGCTACACCTTC.

The CDR3 loop reads CASTNGASEAFF. CDR3 nucleotides: TGTGCCAGCACCAACGGGGCATCTGAAGCTTTCTTT. This rearrangement joins TRBV6-5 to TRBJ1-1, with D perhaps matching TRBD1 (5 bases). Trimming shortened V by 7 bases and J by 6 bases, and 12 bases separated the two germline ends. This CDR3 is 12 amino acids long. CDR1 is MNHEY, CDR2 SVGAGI, per germline.

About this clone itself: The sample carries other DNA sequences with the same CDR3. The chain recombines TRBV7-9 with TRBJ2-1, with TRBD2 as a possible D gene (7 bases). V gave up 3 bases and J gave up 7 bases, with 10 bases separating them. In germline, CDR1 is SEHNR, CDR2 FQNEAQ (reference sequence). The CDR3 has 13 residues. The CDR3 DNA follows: TGTGCCAGCAGCTTGGGAGGGGGGAATGAGCAGTTCTTC. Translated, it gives CASSLGGGNEQFF.

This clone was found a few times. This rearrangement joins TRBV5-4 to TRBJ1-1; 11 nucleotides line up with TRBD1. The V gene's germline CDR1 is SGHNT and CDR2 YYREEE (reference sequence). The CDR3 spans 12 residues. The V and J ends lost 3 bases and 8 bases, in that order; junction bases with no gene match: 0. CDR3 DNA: TGTGCCAGCAGCTGGACAGGGGGCGAAGCTTTCTTT. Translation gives CASSWTGGEAFF.

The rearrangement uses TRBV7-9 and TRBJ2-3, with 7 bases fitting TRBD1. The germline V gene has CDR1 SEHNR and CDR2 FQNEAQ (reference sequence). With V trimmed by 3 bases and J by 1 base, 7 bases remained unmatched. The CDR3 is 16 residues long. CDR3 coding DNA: TGTGCCAGCAGCTTCTCGATAGGGGGCCGCACAGATACGCAGTATTTT. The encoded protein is CASSFSIGGRTDTQYF.

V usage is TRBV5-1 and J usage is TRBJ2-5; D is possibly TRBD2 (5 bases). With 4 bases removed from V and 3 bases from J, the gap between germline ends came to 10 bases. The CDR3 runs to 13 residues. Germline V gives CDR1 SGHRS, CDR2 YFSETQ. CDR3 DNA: TGCGCCAGCAGCCCCGACGGGGAAGAGACCCAGTACTTC. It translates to CASSPDGEETQYF.

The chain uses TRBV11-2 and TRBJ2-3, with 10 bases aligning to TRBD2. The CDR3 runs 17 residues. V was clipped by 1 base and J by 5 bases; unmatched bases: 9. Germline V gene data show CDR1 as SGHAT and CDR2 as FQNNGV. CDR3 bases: TGTGCCAGCAGCTTAGGGTCGACTAGCGGGTGGGGAGATACGCAGTATTTT. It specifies CASSLGSTSGWGDTQYF.

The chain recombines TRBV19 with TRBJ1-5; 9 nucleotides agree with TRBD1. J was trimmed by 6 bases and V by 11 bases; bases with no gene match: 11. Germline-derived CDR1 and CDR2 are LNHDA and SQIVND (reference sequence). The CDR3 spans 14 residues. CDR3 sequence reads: CAGTGTGLGQPQHF. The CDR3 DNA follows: TGTGCCGGCACCGGGACAGGGTTGGGTCAGCCCCAGCATTTT. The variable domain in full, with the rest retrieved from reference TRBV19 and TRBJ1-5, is DGGITQSPKYLFRKEGQNVTLSCEQNLNHDAMYWYRQDPGQGLRLIYYSQIVNDFQKGDIAEGYSVSREKKESFPLTVTSAQKNPTAFYLCAGTGTGLGQPQHFGDGTRLSIL.

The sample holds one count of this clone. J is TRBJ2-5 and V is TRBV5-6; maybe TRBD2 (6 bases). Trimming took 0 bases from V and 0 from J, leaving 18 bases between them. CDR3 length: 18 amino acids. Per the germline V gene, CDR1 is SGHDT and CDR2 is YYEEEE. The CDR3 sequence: CASSLAGLFIMYQETQYF. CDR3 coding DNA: TGTGCCAGCAGCTTGGCGGGACTCTTTATAATGTACCAAGAGACCCAGTACTTC.

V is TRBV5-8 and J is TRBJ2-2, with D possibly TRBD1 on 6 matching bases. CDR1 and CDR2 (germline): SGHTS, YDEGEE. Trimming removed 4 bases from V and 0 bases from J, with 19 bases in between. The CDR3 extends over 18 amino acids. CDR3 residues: CASSEPGHRYSNTGELFF. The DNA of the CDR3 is TGTGCCAGCAGCGAACCGGGACACAGATATTCGAACACCGGGGAGCTGTTTTTT. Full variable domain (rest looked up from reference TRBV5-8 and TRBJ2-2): EAGVTQSPTHLIKTRGQQATLRCSPISGHTSVYWYQQALGLGLQFLLWYDEGEERNRGNFPPRFSGRQFPNYSSELNVNALELEDSALYLCASSEPGHRYSNTGELFFGEGSRLTVL.

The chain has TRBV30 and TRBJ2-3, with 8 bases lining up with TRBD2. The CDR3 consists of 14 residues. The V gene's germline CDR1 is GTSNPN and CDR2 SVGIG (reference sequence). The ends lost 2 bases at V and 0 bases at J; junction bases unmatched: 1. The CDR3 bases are TGTGCCTGGAGTATAGCGGGGAGCACAGATACGCAGTATTTT. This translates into CAWSIAGSTDTQYF.

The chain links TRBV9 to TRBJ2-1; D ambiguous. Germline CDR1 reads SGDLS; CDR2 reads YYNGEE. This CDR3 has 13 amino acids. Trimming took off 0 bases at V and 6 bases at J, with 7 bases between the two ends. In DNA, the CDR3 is TGTGCCAGCAGCGTAGGGGGAACCAATGAGCAGTTCTTC. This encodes CASSVGGTNEQFF.